Each of the 22 T cell receptor beta chains below was sequenced from the same sample in a study of shared clonotypes between healthy human individuals. The table came from immunoSEQ multiplex PCR; TCRdb's copy has only in-frame clones and leaves some out. Of 2 million to 2.5 million clones listed, about nine tenths are singletons. The sequenced sample consisted of naive CD4+ T cells from PBMCs. Subset: CD45RA+ positively selected. The receptors come from a man younger than 35 in good health. Some clones in this sample may be carry-over from other donors' samples.

This chain links TRBV18 with TRBJ2-7; D may be TRBD1 (6 bases). Trimming took 4 bases from V and 1 from J, leaving 11 bases between them. The germline CDR1 and CDR2 sequences are KGHSH and LQKENI. This CDR3 contains 14 residues. The CDR3 protein is CASSQGRGSYEQYF. DNA of the CDR3: TGTGCCAGCTCACAGGGCAGGGGATCCTACGAGCAGTACTTC. Drawing the rest from reference TRBV18 and TRBJ2-7, the complete variable domain is NAGVMQNPRHLVRRRGQEARLRCSPMKGHSHVYWYRQLPEEGLKFMVYLQKENIIDESGMPKERFSAEFPKEGPSILRIQQVVRGDSAAYFCASSQGRGSYEQYFGPGTRLTVT.

The V call is TRBV27, the J call TRBJ2-3; 8 bases line up with TRBD2. Germline assignment: CDR1 MNHEY and CDR2 SMNVEV (reference sequence). This CDR3 is built from 14 residues. Unmatched junction bases numbered 8, after V lost 2 bases and J lost 10 bases. The CDR3 protein is CASSLRGGGVAQYF. The CDR3 region has the DNA TGTGCCAGCAGTTTACGGGGGGGCGGGGTAGCGCAGTATTTT.

The genes are TRBV6-5 and TRBJ2-4; D remains unclear. V was cut by 4 bases and J by 0 bases, with 13 bases left in between. From germline, CDR1 is MNHEY and CDR2 SVGAGI. This CDR3 is built from 16 residues. CDR3 nucleotide sequence: TGTGCCAGCAGTTCCCGGGCCATAGTAGCCAAAAACATTCAGTACTTC. Translated: CASSSRAIVAKNIQYF.

The V and J genes are TRBV9 and TRBJ2-1, with D uncertain. V lost 0 bases and J lost 0, with 13 bases in between. The germline V gene encodes CDR1 SGDLS and CDR2 YYNGEE. The CDR3 contains 17 residues. CDR3 residues: CASSVAHRSDSYNEQFF. The CDR3 DNA reads as TGTGCCAGCAGCGTAGCTCACCGGAGCGACTCCTACAATGAGCAGTTCTTC.

Turning to this clone: A junction end diverges from the germline sequence, so it may reflect a read error. The rearrangement links TRBV7-2 to TRBJ2-7; TRBD2 might be the D (6 bases). This CDR3 contains 13 residues. Germline CDR1 SGHTA, CDR2 FQGNSA. CDR3 bases: TGTGCCAGCAGCCTGGGGACTCTTTTGGGCCCCCGCTTC. It translates to CASSLGTLLGPRF.

This clone was counted a single time. In the same sample, other DNA sequences code for this CDR3. The rearrangement uses TRBV10-3 and TRBJ1-1; 8 positions match TRBD1. This CDR3 contains 15 residues. Germline V lookup: CDR1 ENHRY, CDR2 SYGVKD. J lost 2 bases, V lost 2 bases, and 4 bases had no gene match. The CDR3 is CAISETDRVNTEAFF. For the CDR3, the DNA is TGTGCCATCAGTGAGACGGACAGGGTCAACACTGAAGCTTTCTTT.

The chain links TRBV5-1 to TRBJ1-4; D perhaps matches TRBD1 (6 bases). The CDR3 covers 15 residues. The ends were cut back, 0 bases at V and 10 bases at J, with 16 bases in the middle. The germline V gene has CDR1 SGHRS and CDR2 YFSETQ. CDR3 in amino acids: CASSLEPGGPGKLFF. The DNA of the CDR3 is TGCGCCAGCAGCTTGGAACCGGGGGGGCCGGGAAAACTGTTTTTT.

The V call is TRBV28, the J call TRBJ1-6; 8 nucleotides match TRBD1. Germline CDR1 is MDHEN and CDR2 is SYDVKM. The CDR3 is 16 residues long. Trimming at V came to 6 bases and at J to 2 bases, leaving 6 bases not matched to a gene. The CDR3 DNA reads TGTGCCAGCAGCCCTTTACAGGGGGCCTATAATTCACCCCTCCACTTT. Its translation is CASSPLQGAYNSPLHF.

The V and J genes are TRBV10-1 and TRBJ2-7; 11 bases line up with TRBD2. Germline-derived CDR1 and CDR2 are WNHNN and SYGVQD (reference sequence). V shed 2 bases and J 0 bases; nucleotides not matched to a gene: 9. CDR3 length: 18 amino acids. CDR3 coding DNA: TGCGCCAGCAGTGAGATAGCTAGCGGGAGGATCAGCTCCTACGAGCAGTACTTC. Translated: CASSEIASGRISSYEQYF.

In DNA form, the CDR3 reads TGTGCCAGCAGCTTAACGGGGAGCCGACACGTCACCGGGGAGCTGTTTTTT. It yields the protein CASSLTGSRHVTGELFF. The chain recombines TRBV7-3 with TRBJ2-2; possibly TRBD2 for D (5 bases). The CDR3 has 17 residues. Trimming pared 0 bases from V and 4 bases from J, leaving 15 bases between. In germline, CDR1 is SGHTA, CDR2 FQGTGA.

This chain joins TRBV5-1 and TRBJ2-7; 10 bases line up with TRBD1. V gave up 4 bases and J gave up 4 bases; unmatched junction bases: 8. The CDR3 loop spans 15 amino acids. The germline CDR1 and CDR2 sequences are SGHRS and YFSETQ. The CDR3 loop is CASSTRTGGLYEQYF. DNA of the CDR3: TGCGCCAGCAGCACGAGGACAGGGGGTTTGTACGAGCAGTACTTC.

V is TRBV6-5 and J is TRBJ2-1; the match to TRBD2 covers 11 bases. CDR1 is MNHEY, CDR2 SVGAGI, per germline. J was trimmed by 4 bases and V by 2 bases; bases with no gene match: 4. The CDR3 loop spans 16 amino acids. In DNA, the CDR3 is TGTGCCAGCAGTTACGTTGGACTAGCGGGTTACAATGAGCAGTTCTTC. Encoded protein: CASSYVGLAGYNEQFF.

The chain couples TRBV30 to TRBJ1-2; D gene unclear. Trimming cost V 8 bases and J 7 bases, with 14 bases left between them. The CDR3 contains 11 residues. CDR1 is GTSNPN and CDR2 is SVGIG in the germline V gene (reference sequence). CDR3 sequence reads: CAGGSLGGYTF. The CDR3 DNA reads TGTGCCGGAGGGTCTCTCGGTGGCTACACCTTC.

The sample holds one count of this clone. The chain carries TRBV6-5 and TRBJ2-7; the match to TRBD1 covers 7 bases. The V segment lost 5 bases and the J segment 3 bases; nucleotides outside the gene matches: 7. The germline V gene encodes CDR1 MNHEY and CDR2 SVGAGI. CDR3 length: 14 residues. The DNA of the CDR3 is TGTGCCAGCAGTGAACCGGGACAGTACTACGAGCAGTACTTC. Its protein product is CASSEPGQYYEQYF.

The chain links TRBV7-2 to TRBJ1-3; D gene unclear. The germline V gene has CDR1 SGHTA and CDR2 FQGNSA. V was pared by 8 bases and J by 3 bases, with 8 bases between. CDR3 length: 12 residues. The DNA of the CDR3 is TGTGCCAGCTCCCGGTATGGAAACACCATATATTTT. This codes for CASSRYGNTIYF.

V gene TRBV9 combines with J gene TRBJ2-2; 9 bases line up with TRBD2. The CDR3 covers 16 residues. Germline-derived CDR1 and CDR2 are SGDLS and YYNGEE. J was trimmed by 6 bases and V by 4 bases; bases with no gene match: 10. The CDR3 protein is CASSPSRPSGAGELFF. The DNA of the CDR3 is TGTGCCAGCAGCCCCTCCCGGCCTAGCGGGGCCGGGGAGCTGTTTTTT. The whole variable domain, filled in from reference TRBV9 and TRBJ2-2, reads DSGVTQTPKHLITATGQRVTLRCSPRSGDLSVYWYQQSLDQGLQFLIQYYNGEERAKGNILERFSAQQFPDLHSELNLSSLELGDSALYFCASSPSRPSGAGELFFGEGSRLTVL.

V and J are TRBV5-1 and TRBJ2-5, with D perhaps assigned TRBD1 or TRBD2 (5 bases each). The CDR3 is 13 amino acids. The germline CDR1 and CDR2 sequences are SGHRS and YFSETQ. Deletions cut 2 bases from V and 7 bases from J, with 12 bases between. CDR3 in amino acids: CASSFSGAGTQYF. DNA for the CDR3: TGCGCCAGCAGCTTTTCCGGGGCTGGGACCCAGTACTTC. Based on the CDR3 plus reference TRBV5-1 and TRBJ2-5, the full variable domain is KAGVTQTPRYLIKTRGQQVTLSCSPISGHRSVSWYQQTPGQGLQFLFEYFSETQRNKGNFPGRFSGRQFSNSRSEMNVSTLELGDSALYLCASSFSGAGTQYFGPGTRLLVL.

CDR3 DNA: TGTGCCAGCAGCCTCCAGAGGGTTGAAGCTTTCTTT. Translation: CASSLQRVEAFF. This chain connects TRBV28 to TRBJ1-1; D gene ambiguous. V dropped 6 bases and J dropped 7 bases, with 12 bases sitting between them. The CDR3 extends over 12 amino acids. Germline V gives CDR1 MDHEN, CDR2 SYDVKM.

V and J are TRBV9 and TRBJ2-5; D is unclear. The CDR3 has 13 amino acids. Germline CDR1 reads SGDLS; CDR2 reads YYNGEE. Between the trimmed V and J ends, which lost 2 bases and 5 bases, there was a span of 10 bases. This CDR3 is CASSVAHRETQYF. CDR3 coding DNA: TGTGCCAGCAGCGTGGCCCACCGCGAGACCCAGTACTTC.

The V gene is TRBV7-3, the J gene TRBJ2-4; unclear D gene. V was clipped by 4 bases and J by 7 bases, with 11 bases between them. The CDR3 extends over 13 amino acids. From germline, CDR1 is SGHTA and CDR2 FQGTGA. The CDR3 bases are TGTGCCAGCAGCTCCGGATCAGCGAACATTCAGTACTTC. Its protein product is CASSSGSANIQYF.

V and J are TRBV10-3 and TRBJ1-5, with a tentative D call TRBD1 (5 bases). V was trimmed by 2 bases and J by 5 bases, leaving 10 bases between them. The CDR3 is 14 residues long. Germline V gene lookup returns CDR1 ENHRY and CDR2 SYGVKD. CDR3 sequence reads: CAISEAGQYQPQHF. In DNA, the CDR3 is TGTGCCATCAGTGAGGCAGGGCAATATCAGCCCCAGCATTTT.

The gene calls are TRBV15 and TRBJ1-2, with TRBD1 matching 8 bases. The trim removed 3 bases at V and 8 bases at J, leaving 14 bases unmatched. This CDR3 is built from 16 residues. Per the germline V gene, CDR1 is LNHNV and CDR2 is YYDKDF (reference sequence). The CDR3 DNA reads as TGTGCCACCAGCAGTACCGGGACAGGTTACGTTGGGGGCTACACCTTC. Translation gives CATSSTGTGYVGGYTF.